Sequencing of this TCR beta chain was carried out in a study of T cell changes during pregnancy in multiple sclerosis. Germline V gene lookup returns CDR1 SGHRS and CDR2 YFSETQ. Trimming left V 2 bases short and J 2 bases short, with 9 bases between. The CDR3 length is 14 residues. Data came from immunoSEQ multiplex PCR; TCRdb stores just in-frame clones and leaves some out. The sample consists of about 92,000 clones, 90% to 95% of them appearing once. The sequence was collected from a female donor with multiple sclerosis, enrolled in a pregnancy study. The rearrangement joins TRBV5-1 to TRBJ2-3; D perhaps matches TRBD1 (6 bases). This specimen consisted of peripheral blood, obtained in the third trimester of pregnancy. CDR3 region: CASSLGQYTDTQYF. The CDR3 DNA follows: TGCGCCAGCAGCTTAGGACAGTACACAGATACGCAGTATTTT.